Below, 15 T cell receptor beta chains from the same sample are listed, as sequenced in a study of spatial heterogeneity in lung cancer (dated by TCRdb to about 2019). According to the study, the label for this sample's time point signals: sample taken at primary tumor resection. These TCRs are of unknown antigen specificity. Overall study outcomes, separate from this receptor: A correlation was observed between the number of expanded intratumoral alpha and beta TCRs and the tumor nonsynonymous mutation count.

Library preparation employed 5' RACE. The run used a NextSeq 500. TCRdb passed the public sequencing reads through fastp at Q25 and MiXCR, retaining productive beta sequences. Each record represents a unique CDR3 protein, reported with the most common genes and DNA among its rows. Recorded for this sample are fewer than 5,000 distinct CDR3 sequences; about 5.8% of them occurred a single time. The top ten hold 15% to 20% of the sample. Sequenced here: lung tumor tissue, sampled at surgery. The receptors come from a male donor with early-stage non-small cell lung cancer.

This clonotype is categorized as medium-sized. The chain couples TRBV4-3 to TRBJ1-6; 7 bases line up with TRBD1. Germline loops: CDR1 LGHNA, CDR2 YSLEER. CDR3 length: 16 residues. The V gene end was trimmed by 0 bases and the J gene end by 7 bases; junction bases not matched to a gene: 6. The CDR3 here is CASSQDPTGVNSPLHF. In nucleotides, the CDR3 is TGCGCCAGCAGCCAAGATCCAACAGGGGTGAATTCACCCCTCCACTTT.

This clonotype ranks as medium-sized. The rearrangement joins TRBV25-1 to TRBJ2-1; TRBD1 might be the D (6 bases). V lost 0 bases to trimming and J lost 5 bases, with 11 bases between them. Germline-derived CDR1 and CDR2 are MGHDK and SYGVNS. The CDR3 consists of 15 residues. This chain's CDR3 is CASSEYSGVHNEQFF. DNA of the CDR3: TGTGCCAGCAGTGAATATTCAGGGGTTCACAATGAGCAGTTCTTC.

This clonotype appeared many times. The gene calls are TRBV28 and TRBJ2-3; 8 bases are shared with TRBD1. Losses at the gene ends were 8 bases for V and 5 bases for J; bases not matched to a gene: 6. Germline CDR1 and CDR2: MDHEN and SYDVKM. The CDR3 length is 13 residues. The DNA of the CDR3 is TGTGCCAGCTACGGACAGGGTCTAGATACGCAGTATTTT. It codes for CASYGQGLDTQYF.

The sample holds a few counts of this clonotype. This chain joins TRBV20-1 and TRBJ1-2; TRBD1 agrees at 7 bases. CDR1 is DFQATT, CDR2 SNEGSKA, per germline (reference sequence). Trimming at V came to 6 bases and at J to 0 bases, leaving 4 bases not matched to a gene. This CDR3 has 13 residues. DNA of the CDR3: TGCAGTGCCACAGGGGATGCTAACTATGGCTACACCTTC. It yields the protein CSATGDANYGYTF.

This clonotype came up a few times. The chain links TRBV5-1 to TRBJ2-3; D is possibly TRBD1 (6 bases). The CDR3 loop spans 16 amino acids. V was cut by 0 bases and J by 2 bases, with 13 bases left in between. CDR1 and CDR2 (germline): SGHRS, YFSETQ. CDR3 nucleotide sequence: TGCGCCAGCAGCTTGGCAGGGGAGCGGCCCACAGATACGCAGTATTTT. This translates into CASSLAGERPTDTQYF.

The genes are TRBV6-6 and TRBJ2-1, with unresolved D. V lost 6 bases to trimming and J lost 7 bases, with 7 bases between them. CDR1 is MNHNY, CDR2 SVGAGI, per germline (reference sequence). The CDR3 length is 11 residues. CDR3 sequence (DNA): TGTGCCAGCAGCAGCTTGAATGAGCAGTTCTTC. Translation: CASSSLNEQFF.

In its sample, this clonotype ranks as medium-sized. The CDR3 sequence: CASSPLGGDEQYF. CDR3 sequence (DNA): TGTGCCAGCAGCCCGCTAGGGGGCGACGAGCAGTACTTC. V gene TRBV12-3 or TRBV12-4 combines with J gene TRBJ2-7; 7 bases agree with TRBD1. The ends lost 6 bases at V and 5 bases at J; junction bases unmatched: 7. The CDR3 extends over 13 amino acids.

By its share, this clonotype is medium-sized. J is TRBJ1-6 and V is TRBV12-3 or TRBV12-4, with 7 bases lining up with TRBD1. The CDR3 is made up of 15 amino acids. V trimming: 6 bases; J trimming: 5 bases; junction bases outside the gene matches: 7. The CDR3 protein is CASRLGDRDNSPLHF. The CDR3 DNA follows: TGTGCCAGCAGATTGGGGGACAGAGATAATTCACCCCTCCACTTT.

This clonotype ranks as medium-sized. This rearrangement joins TRBV12-3 or TRBV12-4 to TRBJ1-5; 8 bases agree with TRBD1. CDR3 size: 15 residues. J was trimmed by 5 bases and V by 6 bases; bases with no gene match: 9. The CDR3 DNA follows: TGTGCCAGCAGACCCGGACAGGGCCAAGATCAGCCCCAGCATTTT. Its translation is CASRPGQGQDQPQHF.

The chain employs TRBV29-1 and TRBJ2-1; 9 bases are a match to TRBD2. This CDR3 contains 13 residues. The germline V gene has CDR1 SQVTM and CDR2 ANQGSEA. V was pared by 6 bases and J by 4 bases, with 4 bases of the junction left unmatched. CDR3 nucleotide sequence: TGCAGCGTCTCTAGCGGGGCATACAATGAGCAGTTCTTC. Residues: CSVSSGAYNEQFF.

In this sample, this clonotype is medium-sized. This chain connects TRBV28 to TRBJ1-5; D uncertain. Trimming removed 5 bases at V and 0 bases at J, with 5 bases between. This CDR3 is 13 amino acids long. Per the germline V gene, CDR1 is MDHEN and CDR2 is SYDVKM. The CDR3 DNA follows: TGTGCCAGCAGTCTTTATAGCAATCAGCCCCAGCATTTT. It yields the protein CASSLYSNQPQHF.

This clonotype is medium-sized in the sample. The chain has TRBV7-9 and TRBJ2-2, with D uncertain. The CDR3 contains 11 residues. CDR1 and CDR2 from the germline V gene are SEHNR and FQNEAQ (reference sequence). The V end lost 5 bases, the J end lost 5 bases, and 3 bases lay between the germline ends. The CDR3 coding sequence is TGTGCCAGCAGCACTACCGGGGAGCTGTTTTTT. Protein product: CASSTTGELFF.

This clonotype is categorized as medium-sized. This chain connects TRBV20-1 to TRBJ1-4, with D perhaps TRBD1 (5 bases). V dropped 3 bases and J dropped 3 bases, with 14 bases sitting between them. CDR1 and CDR2 (germline): DFQATT, SNEGSKA (reference sequence). The CDR3 runs 15 residues. As DNA, the CDR3 is TGCAGTGCTAGGGGGCAGGGACCCCCTAATGAAAAACTGTTTTTT. Its translation: CSARGQGPPNEKLFF.

This clonotype was found a few times. The chain couples TRBV7-2 to TRBJ1-5; D might be TRBD1 (5 bases). V was shortened by 5 bases and J by 5 bases, with 13 bases between the two germline ends. The CDR3 contains 14 residues. The V gene's germline CDR1 is SGHTA and CDR2 FQGNSA. CDR3 loop: CASSPRPGDQPQHF. In nucleotides, the CDR3 is TGTGCCAGCAGCCCAAGGCCGGGGGATCAGCCCCAGCATTTT.

By share of the sample, this clonotype is medium-sized. This sequence joins TRBV2 and TRBJ1-2; D uncertain. CDR1 and CDR2 (germline): SNHLY, FYNNEI. The CDR3 has 14 residues. V lost 3 bases and J 3 bases, leaving 11 bases between the germline ends. The CDR3 is CASSEPGGYYGYTF. The CDR3 coding sequence is TGTGCCAGCAGTGAGCCAGGAGGCTACTATGGCTACACCTTC.